This T cell receptor beta chain was sequenced in a study of siplizumab effects on memory and regulatory T cells. TCRdb keeps only in-frame clones here, not all; method: immunoSEQ multiplex PCR. The sample comprises 97,000 or so clones, more than 85% of which are singletons, and more than 0.95% rests with the top ten. This CDR3 comprises 16 residues. V was pared by 7 bases and J by 4 bases, with 10 bases of the junction left unmatched. Germline CDR1 SQVTM, CDR2 ANQGSEA. V usage is TRBV29-1 and J usage is TRBJ2-2, with 12 positions matching TRBD2. This TCR was sampled from a human donor in good health. Sequenced input: CD4+ T cells sorted from blood. CDR3 nucleotide sequence: TGCAGCGCCTCCCCCCTAGCGGGAGGGATCACCGGGGAGCTGTTTTTT. Its translation is CSASPLAGGITGELFF.